Sequencing of this T cell receptor beta chain was carried out in a study of T cell responses to AZD1222 COVID-19 vaccine. V dropped 3 bases and J dropped 0 bases, with 10 bases sitting between them. Germline loops: CDR1 SGHKS, CDR2 YYEKEE (reference sequence). This CDR3 comprises 14 residues. Method: immunoSEQ multiplex PCR; TCRdb's copy keeps in-frame clones and lacks some. The sample consists of about 150,000 clones, roughly 82% of them appearing once. The chain combines TRBV5-5 with TRBJ2-7; TRBD2 is a possible D gene (5 bases). Sequenced material: peripheral blood, taken on day 0 of AZD1222 vaccination. The source is an adult in good health. DNA of the CDR3: TGTGCCAGCAGCTCGGGGATTCTCTCCTACGAGCAGTACTTC. It is translated as CASSSGILSYEQYF.